These 26 T cell receptor beta chains were all obtained from the same sample, sequenced in a study of shared clonotypes between healthy human individuals (TCRdb year 2020). The library came from the immunoSEQ multiplex PCR assay. What TCRdb holds here is the immuneACCESS table cut down to in-frame rearrangements. Part of the clones is not present; checked against another copy, under half of the missing clones reflect an unresolved V gene, and the others are unexplained. Recorded for this sample are a few million clones; around 95% of them occurred a single time. The top ten clones comprise 0.1% to 0.15% of the sample. The specimen sequenced was naive CD4+ T cells sorted from blood. This sample's cell subset or site label indicates: CD45RA+ positively selected. The receptors were sampled from a man younger than 30 in good health.

The rearrangement uses TRBV5-1 and TRBJ2-1; maybe TRBD1 (6 bases). Germline V gene lookup returns CDR1 SGHRS and CDR2 YFSETQ. The germline V and J ends were trimmed by 0 bases and 12 bases, with 16 bases remaining between them. The CDR3 is made up of 14 amino acids. The CDR3 loop reads CASSLDREGAAQFF. The CDR3 DNA reads TGCGCCAGCAGCTTGGACAGGGAAGGGGCGGCGCAGTTCTTC.

V gene TRBV4-1 combines with J gene TRBJ2-7, with 7 bases matching TRBD1. This CDR3 has 16 residues. J was trimmed by 2 bases and V by 3 bases; bases with no gene match: 10. Germline loops: CDR1 MGHRA, CDR2 YSYEKL. The CDR3 reads CASSQATGPTTYEQYF. The CDR3 DNA reads TGCGCCAGCAGCCAGGCGACAGGGCCGACAACCTACGAGCAGTACTTC.

The CDR3 nucleotides are TGTGCCAGCAGTTTGCTGGCGGGGGATAATTCACCCCTCCACTTT. The encoded protein is CASSLLAGDNSPLHF. The chain uses TRBV28 and TRBJ1-6; tentative D call: TRBD1 (5 bases). CDR3 size: 15 residues. The ends were cut back, 3 bases at V and 5 bases at J, with 11 bases in the middle. Germline V gene data show CDR1 as MDHEN and CDR2 as SYDVKM. The full variable domain, with the rest looked up from reference TRBV28 and TRBJ1-6, is DVKVTQSSRYLVKRTGEKVFLECVQDMDHENMFWYRQDPGLGLRLIYFSYDVKMKEKGDIPEGYSVSREKKERFSLILESASTNQTSMYLCASSLLAGDNSPLHFGNGTRLTVT.

The J gene is TRBJ2-7, the V gene TRBV6-5, with a tentative D call TRBD2 (5 bases). The CDR3 covers 14 residues. Trimming took off 6 bases at V and 2 bases at J, with 14 bases between the two ends. Germline V CDR1 and CDR2: MNHEY, SVGAGI. CDR3 protein: CASSPRTLTYEQYF. The DNA for the CDR3 is TGTGCCAGCAGCCCAAGGACTCTGACCTACGAGCAGTACTTC.

The chain is built from TRBV6-6 and TRBJ2-7; TRBD2 matches at 8 bases. The CDR3 loop spans 15 amino acids. J gave up 4 bases and V 2 bases, and 7 bases lay outside the gene matches. Germline V lookup: CDR1 MNHNY, CDR2 SVGAGI (reference sequence). CDR3 amino acids: CASSYGRASGYEQYF. The CDR3 DNA sequence: TGTGCCAGCAGTTACGGAAGGGCTAGCGGGTACGAGCAGTACTTC.

Turning to this clone: The sample carries other DNA sequences with the same CDR3. CDR3 DNA sequence: TGTGCCAGCAGTGCTACAGACAGCTCTGGAAACACCATATATTTT. This codes for CASSATDSSGNTIYF. The J gene is TRBJ1-3, the V gene TRBV6-1; maybe TRBD1 (5 bases). The CDR3 is made up of 15 amino acids. Germline values: CDR1 MNHNS, CDR2 SASEGT. V was clipped by 4 bases and J by 0 bases, with 10 bases between them.

This chain links TRBV27 with TRBJ2-3; D is possibly TRBD2 (7 bases). This CDR3 has 15 amino acids. V was shortened by 1 base and J by 5 bases, with 13 bases between the two germline ends. Germline CDR1 MNHEY, CDR2 SMNVEV (reference sequence). In nucleotides, the CDR3 is TGTGCCAGCAGTTTATTCTTAGGGGGGGGAGATACGCAGTATTTT. Translated: CASSLFLGGGDTQYF.

This sequence joins TRBV5-6 and TRBJ2-7; D gene ambiguous. Between the trimmed V and J ends, which lost 2 bases and 0 bases, there was a span of 12 bases. CDR3 length: 15 residues. Germline V gene sequence: CDR1 SGHDT, CDR2 YYEEEE. The DNA for the CDR3 is TGTGCCAGCAGCTTCCCAAGCAGGCCCTCCTACGAGCAGTACTTC. Translation: CASSFPSRPSYEQYF.

The chain links TRBV10-3 to TRBJ2-4; unclear D gene. Looked up from germline, CDR1 is ENHRY and CDR2 is SYGVKD. The CDR3 runs to 14 residues. The V and J ends lost 1 base and 8 bases respectively, with 12 bases between them. The CDR3, as DNA: TGTGCCATCAGTGAGTTCCCCAGGACGGACATTCAGTACTTC. Translation gives CAISEFPRTDIQYF.

This clone appeared a single time. The chain combines TRBV7-2 with TRBJ2-3, with 7 bases identical to TRBD2. CDR1 SGHTA and CDR2 FQGNSA come from the germline V gene. This CDR3 is 17 amino acids long. J was trimmed by 5 bases and V by 7 bases; bases with no gene match: 18. The CDR3 DNA reads as TGTGCCAGCAACTTGGGAGGGCTAGCCAGGTGGGAAGATACGCAGTATTTT. It is translated as CASNLGGLARWEDTQYF. Full variable domain (rest looked up from reference TRBV7-2 and TRBJ2-3): GAGVSQSPSNKVTEKGKDVELRCDPISGHTALYWYRQSLGQGLEFLIYFQGNSAPDKSGLPSDRFSAERTGGSVSTLTIQRTQQEDSAVYLCASNLGGLARWEDTQYFGPGTRLTVL.

As to this clone: This same CDR3 is encoded by further DNA sequences in the sample. The CDR3 sequence is CASSRRGTDTQYF. DNA for the CDR3: TGTGCCAGCAGCCGAAGGGGAACAGATACGCAGTATTTT. This chain joins TRBV6-5 and TRBJ2-3; D might be TRBD1 (5 bases). The V gene's germline CDR1 is MNHEY and CDR2 SVGAGI. V was clipped by 6 bases and J by 3 bases, with 10 bases between them. This CDR3 is 13 amino acids long.

The chain employs TRBV5-1 and TRBJ1-2; D is ambiguous. The CDR3 is made up of 15 amino acids. Germline V gene lookup returns CDR1 SGHRS and CDR2 YFSETQ. The V and J ends lost 6 bases and 0 bases respectively, with 15 bases between them. CDR3 region: CASTKDGGANYGYTF. CDR3 in DNA: TGCGCCAGCACCAAAGACGGAGGAGCTAACTATGGCTACACCTTC. Full variable domain (remainder filled in from reference TRBV5-1 and TRBJ1-2): KAGVTQTPRYLIKTRGQQVTLSCSPISGHRSVSWYQQTPGQGLQFLFEYFSETQRNKGNFPGRFSGRQFSNSRSEMNVSTLELGDSALYLCASTKDGGANYGYTFGSGTRLTVV.

The V gene is TRBV10-3, the J gene TRBJ1-6; D gene uncertain. CDR1 ENHRY and CDR2 SYGVKD come from the germline V gene. The CDR3 has 14 residues. Trimming cost V 7 bases and J 5 bases, with 12 bases left between them. The CDR3 coding sequence is TGTGCCATCAACTCAGGTTCAGATAATTCACCCCTCCACTTT. Translated, it gives CAINSGSDNSPLHF.

The chain is built from TRBV7-9 and TRBJ2-2, with 8 nucleotides matching TRBD2. The junction had 11 bases not matched to a gene; V was cut back by 2 bases and J by 9 bases. In germline, CDR1 is SEHNR, CDR2 FQNEAQ (reference sequence). This CDR3 is built from 16 residues. CDR3 residues: CASSLMPGGLSRELFF. The CDR3 region has the DNA TGTGCCAGCAGCTTAATGCCGGGAGGGCTATCCCGGGAGCTGTTTTTT.

The rearrangement uses TRBV7-2 and TRBJ2-2; D is unresolved. Trimming stripped 4 bases from V and 7 bases from J, with 10 bases between. Germline CDR1 and CDR2: SGHTA and FQGNSA. The CDR3 length is 13 residues. CDR3 region: CASSSTDRGELFF. The DNA for the CDR3 is TGTGCCAGCAGCTCTACGGACCGCGGGGAGCTGTTTTTT.

This clone was counted once. The chain has TRBV19 and TRBJ1-5; D is unresolved. This CDR3 spans 12 amino acids. The V and J ends lost 7 bases and 1 base respectively, with 5 bases between them. Germline lookup yields CDR1 LNHDA and CDR2 SQIVND (reference sequence). This CDR3 is CASNDSNQPQHF. The CDR3 DNA sequence: TGTGCCAGTAACGACAGCAATCAGCCCCAGCATTTT.

The CDR3 loop reads CATYERGNEQYF. The DNA of the CDR3 is TGTGCCACCTACGAAAGGGGGAACGAGCAGTACTTC. The V and J genes are TRBV28 and TRBJ2-7; tentatively, D is TRBD1 (6 bases). V gave up 10 bases and J gave up 5 bases, with 15 bases separating them. The germline V gene encodes CDR1 MDHEN and CDR2 SYDVKM. The CDR3 length is 12 residues.

The J gene is TRBJ1-2, the V gene TRBV19; 10 bases agree with TRBD1. Germline V gives CDR1 LNHDA, CDR2 SQIVND (reference sequence). Trimming took 5 bases from V and 8 from J; bases not matched to a gene: 8. This CDR3 contains 14 residues. CDR3: CASSPKDRGSGYTF. CDR3 sequence (DNA): TGTGCCAGTAGTCCAAAGGACAGGGGGAGCGGCTACACCTTC.

V is TRBV2 and J is TRBJ2-7, with D perhaps TRBD2 (6 bases). The CDR3 has 15 amino acids. From germline, CDR1 is SNHLY and CDR2 FYNNEI. V was clipped by 3 bases and J by 2 bases, with 14 bases between them. The CDR3 reads CASSESLAETYEQYF. The CDR3 DNA reads TGTGCCAGCAGTGAGTCACTAGCTGAGACCTACGAGCAGTACTTC.

This clone has just a few counts. The rearrangement links TRBV30 to TRBJ1-2; D remains ambiguous. In germline, CDR1 is GTSNPN, CDR2 SVGIG (reference sequence). The germline V and J ends were trimmed by 1 base and 7 bases, with 10 bases remaining between them. The CDR3 loop spans 12 amino acids. This CDR3 is CAWSAGEFGYTF. The CDR3 bases are TGTGCCTGGAGTGCTGGGGAGTTTGGCTACACCTTC.

The chain joins TRBV27 to TRBJ1-5; D unclear. This CDR3 has 15 residues. Trimming stripped 4 bases from V and 1 base from J, with 11 bases between. The germline CDR1 and CDR2 sequences are MNHEY and SMNVEV (reference sequence). CDR3 DNA sequence: TGTGCCAGCAGTTCCCGCCGCAAAAGCAATCAGCCCCAGCATTTT. It codes for CASSSRRKSNQPQHF.

The chain has TRBV7-9 and TRBJ2-7; 7 nucleotides line up with TRBD1. The germline V gene encodes CDR1 SEHNR and CDR2 FQNEAQ (reference sequence). CDR3 length: 15 residues. Losses at the gene ends were 1 base for V and 4 bases for J; bases not matched to a gene: 7. This CDR3 is CASSLGSTGLYEQYF. The DNA for the CDR3 is TGTGCCAGCAGCTTAGGATCGACAGGGCTTTACGAGCAGTACTTC. Full variable domain (outside the CDR3, taken from reference TRBV7-9 and TRBJ2-7): DTGVSQNPRHKITKRGQNVTFRCDPISEHNRLYWYRQTLGQGPEFLTYFQNEAQLEKSRLLSDRFSAERPKGSFSTLEIQRTEQGDSAMYLCASSLGSTGLYEQYFGPGTRLTVT.

The chain links TRBV4-2 to TRBJ2-5; 14 nucleotides line up with TRBD2. The CDR3 is 18 residues long. With V trimmed by 3 bases and J by 4 bases, 10 bases remained unmatched. Germline assignment: CDR1 LGHNA and CDR2 YNFKEQ. CDR3 amino acids: CASSQGTSGGQSGETQYF. As DNA, the CDR3 is TGTGCCAGCAGCCAGGGGACTAGCGGGGGCCAATCGGGAGAGACCCAGTACTTC.

The chain uses TRBV6-5 and TRBJ2-7; TRBD2 matches 8 bases. V lost 0 bases to trimming and J lost 3 bases; unmatched junction nucleotides: 7. Per germline, CDR1 MNHEY and CDR2 SVGAGI. The CDR3 loop spans 16 amino acids. CDR3 coding DNA: TGTGCCAGCAGTTACTCGGTTTTGCGGGAGGTCTACGAGCAGTACTTC. Protein: CASSYSVLREVYEQYF.

V gene TRBV18 combines with J gene TRBJ2-5; D is undetermined. In germline, CDR1 is KGHSH, CDR2 LQKENI. V was pared by 5 bases and J by 0 bases, with 7 bases between. This CDR3 region has 13 residues. The CDR3 sequence is CASSSRYQETQYF. DNA of the CDR3: TGTGCCAGCTCATCAAGGTACCAAGAGACCCAGTACTTC.

The rearrangement joins TRBV30 to TRBJ2-4; no reliable D call. CDR1 is GTSNPN and CDR2 is SVGIG in the germline V gene (reference sequence). Trimming took 1 base from V and 0 from J, leaving 4 bases between them. The CDR3 sequence is 13 residues long. CDR3 amino acids: CAWSDGAKNIQYF. In nucleotides, the CDR3 is TGTGCCTGGAGTGATGGAGCCAAAAACATTCAGTACTTC.